A single sample gave rise to the 6 T cell receptor beta chains below, sequenced in a study of beta chain features in type 1 diabetes. Expressed TCRB transcripts were sequenced because the entire RNA isolate underwent reverse transcription. The data were produced by immunoSEQ multiplex PCR, yet TCRdb's version contains in-frame clones alone and is incomplete. The data contain approximately 400,000 clones, around 16% of them singletons. The material sequenced was naive CD4+ T cells from blood. The receptors here all came from a young woman in good health.

This clone was detected only a few times. The J gene is TRBJ2-7, the V gene TRBV28; TRBD2 matches 9 bases. From germline, CDR1 is MDHEN and CDR2 SYDVKM. The CDR3 is 16 residues long. J lost 7 bases, V lost 5 bases, and 15 bases had no gene match. The CDR3 protein is CASSRLGSGRSGEQYF. The CDR3 DNA reads as TGTGCCAGCAGTCGCCTGGGTAGCGGGAGATCGGGGGAGCAGTACTTC.

V and J are TRBV4-2 and TRBJ1-1, with 8 bases identical to TRBD1. Germline loops: CDR1 LGHNA, CDR2 YNFKEQ. V was clipped by 4 bases and J by 4 bases; unmatched bases: 2. This CDR3 spans 13 amino acids. The CDR3 DNA reads TGTGCCAGCAGCCGAACAGGGGGCACTGAAGCTTTCTTT. This encodes CASSRTGGTEAFF.

The chain links TRBV5-1 to TRBJ2-7; D possibly corresponds to TRBD1 (5 bases). CDR1 and CDR2 (germline): SGHRS, YFSETQ. This CDR3 spans 16 amino acids. With 4 bases removed from V and 6 bases from J, the gap between germline ends came to 23 bases. For the CDR3, the DNA is TGCGCCAGCAGCCTAGGCGACAGCTCTTTAGGGTCCGAGCAGTACTTC. Encoded protein: CASSLGDSSLGSEQYF.

This chain uses TRBV30 with TRBJ1-2; 12 bases are a match to TRBD1. With 1 base clipped from V and 8 bases from J, the junction kept 5 bases outside the gene matches. This CDR3 contains 14 residues. The germline V gene has CDR1 GTSNPN and CDR2 SVGIG (reference sequence). This chain's CDR3 is CAWSAGQGAPGYTF. The DNA of the CDR3 is TGTGCCTGGAGTGCGGGACAGGGGGCGCCGGGCTACACCTTC.

V usage is TRBV7-9 and J usage is TRBJ2-7, with 9 bases aligning to TRBD1. CDR3 size: 16 residues. V lost 4 bases to trimming and J lost 0 bases; unmatched junction nucleotides: 7. The germline V gene has CDR1 SEHNR and CDR2 FQNEAQ (reference sequence). This chain's CDR3 is CASSSLNRGPSYEQYF. In DNA, the CDR3 is TGTGCCAGCAGCTCCCTGAACAGGGGGCCCTCCTACGAGCAGTACTTC.

The chain links TRBV29-1 to TRBJ1-4, with D unclear. CDR1 and CDR2 from the germline V gene are SQVTM and ANQGSEA. The CDR3 has 13 amino acids. V was clipped by 4 bases and J by 4 bases, with 10 bases between them. CDR3 protein: CSVVFRHNEKLFF. In DNA, the CDR3 is TGCAGCGTTGTTTTCAGGCATAATGAAAAACTGTTTTTT.